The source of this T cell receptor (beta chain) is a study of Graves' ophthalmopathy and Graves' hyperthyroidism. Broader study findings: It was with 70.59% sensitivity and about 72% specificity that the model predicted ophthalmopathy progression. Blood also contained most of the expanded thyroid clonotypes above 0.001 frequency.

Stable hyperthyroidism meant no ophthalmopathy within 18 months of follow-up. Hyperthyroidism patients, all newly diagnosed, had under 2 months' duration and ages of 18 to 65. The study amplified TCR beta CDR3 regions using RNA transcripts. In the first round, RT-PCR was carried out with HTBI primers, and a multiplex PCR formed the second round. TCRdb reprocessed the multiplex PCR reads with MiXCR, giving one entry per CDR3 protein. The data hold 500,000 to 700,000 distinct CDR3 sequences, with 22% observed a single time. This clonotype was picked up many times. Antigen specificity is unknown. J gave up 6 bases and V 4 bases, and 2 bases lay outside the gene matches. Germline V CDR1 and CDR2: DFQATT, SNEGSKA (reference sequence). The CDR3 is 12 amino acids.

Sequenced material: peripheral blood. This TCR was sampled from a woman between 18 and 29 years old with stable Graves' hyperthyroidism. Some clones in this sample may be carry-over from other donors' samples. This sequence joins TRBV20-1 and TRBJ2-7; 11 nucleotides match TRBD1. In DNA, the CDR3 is TGCAGTGCTAAGGACAGGGGGCGCGAGCAGTACTTC. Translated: CSAKDRGREQYF.